This T cell receptor beta chain was sequenced for a study of blood T cell repertoires in COVID-19. Study at large: Whether acute or convalescent, the COVID-19 samples came from the United States, Italy and Spain. Nucleic acid was either cDNA or gDNA, and it came from T cells, B-cell-depleted T cells, or PBMCs.

The data were produced by immunoSEQ multiplex PCR, yet TCRdb's version contains in-frame clones alone and is incomplete. The sample lists 150,000 or so clones, approximately 80% occurring once. The CDR3 extends over 13 amino acids. Between the trimmed V and J ends, which lost 2 bases and 5 bases, there was a span of 7 bases. Germline V lookup: CDR1 ENHRY, CDR2 SYGVKD. The chain has TRBV10-3 and TRBJ1-5; D is unclear. Sequencing input: peripheral blood. The receptor was isolated from a woman older than 75 with acute or convalescent COVID-19. This chain's CDR3 is CAISEEDYQPQHF. The CDR3 DNA is TGTGCCATCAGTGAGGAGGACTATCAGCCCCAGCATTTT.